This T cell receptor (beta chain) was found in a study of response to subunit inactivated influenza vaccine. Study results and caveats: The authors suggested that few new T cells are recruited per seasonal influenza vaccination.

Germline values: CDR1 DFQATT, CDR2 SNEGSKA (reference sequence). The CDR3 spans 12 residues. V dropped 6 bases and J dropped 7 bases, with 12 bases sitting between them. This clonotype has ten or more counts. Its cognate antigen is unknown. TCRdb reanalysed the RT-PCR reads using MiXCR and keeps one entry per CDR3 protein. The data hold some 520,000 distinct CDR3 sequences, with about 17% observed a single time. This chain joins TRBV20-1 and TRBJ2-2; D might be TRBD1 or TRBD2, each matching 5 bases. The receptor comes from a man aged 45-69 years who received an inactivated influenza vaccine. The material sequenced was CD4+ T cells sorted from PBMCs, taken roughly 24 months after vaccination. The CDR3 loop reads CSASEGLGELFF. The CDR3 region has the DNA TGCAGTGCGAGTGAGGGGCTCGGGGAGCTGTTTTTT.